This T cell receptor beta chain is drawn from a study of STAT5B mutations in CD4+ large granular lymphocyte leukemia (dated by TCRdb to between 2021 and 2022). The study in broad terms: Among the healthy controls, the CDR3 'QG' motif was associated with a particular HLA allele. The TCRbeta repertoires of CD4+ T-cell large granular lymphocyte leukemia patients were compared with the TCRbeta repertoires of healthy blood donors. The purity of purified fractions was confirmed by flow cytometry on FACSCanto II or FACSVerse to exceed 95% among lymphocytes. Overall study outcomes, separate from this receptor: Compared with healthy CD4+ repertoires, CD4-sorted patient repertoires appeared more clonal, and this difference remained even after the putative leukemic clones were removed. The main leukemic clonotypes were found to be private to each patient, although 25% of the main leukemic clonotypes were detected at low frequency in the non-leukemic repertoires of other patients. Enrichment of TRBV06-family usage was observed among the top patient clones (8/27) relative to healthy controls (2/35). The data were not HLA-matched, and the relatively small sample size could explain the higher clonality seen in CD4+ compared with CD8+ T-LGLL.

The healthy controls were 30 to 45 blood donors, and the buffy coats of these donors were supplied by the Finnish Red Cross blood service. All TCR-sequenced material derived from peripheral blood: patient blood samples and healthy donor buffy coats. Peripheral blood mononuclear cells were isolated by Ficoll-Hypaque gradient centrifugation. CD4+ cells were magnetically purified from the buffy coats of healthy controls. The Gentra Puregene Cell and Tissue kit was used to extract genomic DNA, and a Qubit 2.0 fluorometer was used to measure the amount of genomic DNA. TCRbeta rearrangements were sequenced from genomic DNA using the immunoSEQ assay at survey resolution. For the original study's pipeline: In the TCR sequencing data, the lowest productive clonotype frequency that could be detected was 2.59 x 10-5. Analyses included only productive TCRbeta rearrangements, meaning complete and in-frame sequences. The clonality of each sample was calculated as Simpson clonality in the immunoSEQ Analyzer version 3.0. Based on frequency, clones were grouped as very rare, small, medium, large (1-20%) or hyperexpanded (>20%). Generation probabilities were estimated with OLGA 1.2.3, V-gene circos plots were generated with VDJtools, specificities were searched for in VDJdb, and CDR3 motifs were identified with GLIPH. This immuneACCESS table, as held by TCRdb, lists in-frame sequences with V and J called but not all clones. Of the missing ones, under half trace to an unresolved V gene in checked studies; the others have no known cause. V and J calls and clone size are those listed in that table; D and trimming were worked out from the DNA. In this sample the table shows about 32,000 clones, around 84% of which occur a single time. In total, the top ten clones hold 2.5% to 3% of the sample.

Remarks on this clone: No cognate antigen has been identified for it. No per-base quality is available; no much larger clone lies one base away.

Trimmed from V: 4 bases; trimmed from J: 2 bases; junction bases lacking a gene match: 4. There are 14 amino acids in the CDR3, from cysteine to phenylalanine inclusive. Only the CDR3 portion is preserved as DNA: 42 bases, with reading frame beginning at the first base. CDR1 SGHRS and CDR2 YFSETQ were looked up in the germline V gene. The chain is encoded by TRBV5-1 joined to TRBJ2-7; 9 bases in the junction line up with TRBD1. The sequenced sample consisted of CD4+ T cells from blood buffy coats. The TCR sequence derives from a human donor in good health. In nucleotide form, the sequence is TGCGCCAGCAGCGAGGGACAGGGACCCTACGAGCAGTACTTC. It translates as CASSEGQGPYEQYF.